This is a list of T cell receptor beta chains from one sample in a study of blood T cell repertoires in COVID-19. Measured with immunoSEQ multiplex PCR; TCRdb has only the in-frame clones, and not every one. This table has 100,000 to 120,000 clones, around 86% appearing once. Sequenced material: peripheral blood. The receptor source for this set is a man between 50 and 59 years old with acute or convalescent COVID-19. Each CDR3 is given with its conserved first and last residue. A D gene is named only where the DNA matches it firmly. A row's size may be missing; if present it is once, few, many or a size class.

CDR3nt: TGTGCCAGCAGCTTAGCCGAGGGGGTATACAACTATGGCTACACCTTC
CDR3aa: CASSLAEGVYNYGYTF
j_gene: TRBJ1-2
d_gene: .
v_gene: TRBV7-9
abundance: .

CDR3nt: TGTGCCCCCTCGGGGCAGGGGAACGTCTATGGCTACACCTTC
CDR3aa: CAPSGQGNVYGYTF
j_gene: TRBJ1-2
d_gene: .
v_gene: TRBV21-1
abundance: .

CDR3nt: TGTGCCAGCTCCCCCGGGACAGGGGGCCCCTCTGGGGCCAACGTCCTGACTTTC
CDR3aa: CASSPGTGGPSGANVLTF
j_gene: TRBJ2-6
d_gene: TRBD1
v_gene: TRBV18
abundance: .

CDR3nt: TGTGCCAGCAGCGCGACAGGGGTCTACGAGCAGTACTTC
CDR3aa: CASSATGVYEQYF
j_gene: TRBJ2-7
d_gene: TRBD1
v_gene: TRBV7-9
abundance: once

CDR3nt: TGTGCCAGCAGTGAAGTTTCGAGACAGGGGGTCTACGAACAGTACTTC
CDR3aa: CASSEVSRQGVYEQYF
j_gene: TRBJ2-7
d_gene: TRBD1
v_gene: TRBV2
abundance: .

CDR3nt: TGTGCCAGTAGCATGGGACTAGCGGGAGCCCCGGGTCAAGAGACCCAGTACTTC
CDR3aa: CASSMGLAGAPGQETQYF
j_gene: TRBJ2-5
d_gene: TRBD2
v_gene: TRBV19
abundance: few

CDR3nt: TGCGCCAGCAGCCAGGGGGGCACTGAAGCTTTCTTT
CDR3aa: CASSQGGTEAFF
j_gene: TRBJ1-1
d_gene: TRBD1
v_gene: TRBV5-1
abundance: once

CDR3nt: TGCGCCAGCAGCTTCGACAGCTATAATTCACCCCTCCACTTT
CDR3aa: CASSFDSYNSPLHF
j_gene: TRBJ1-6
d_gene: .
v_gene: TRBV5-1
abundance: once

CDR3nt: TGTGCCAGCAGCTTGGGACCCGGGGGGAATTCACCCCTCCACTTT
CDR3aa: CASSLGPGGNSPLHF
j_gene: TRBJ1-6
d_gene: .
v_gene: TRBV7-9
abundance: .

CDR3nt: TGCGCCAGCAGCCAAGATAGGGCGGGAGCCAGCTACGAGCAGTACTTC
CDR3aa: CASSQDRAGASYEQYF
j_gene: TRBJ2-7
d_gene: TRBD2
v_gene: TRBV4-1
abundance: few

CDR3nt: TGTGCCAGCAGCTCCCTGGACAGATCCTACGAGCAGTACTTC
CDR3aa: CASSSLDRSYEQYF
j_gene: TRBJ2-7
d_gene: .
v_gene: TRBV7-2
abundance: .

CDR3nt: TGCGCCAGCAGTGAGGTGGGGACTAGCCCCTACGAGCAGTACTTC
CDR3aa: CASSEVGTSPYEQYF
j_gene: TRBJ2-7
d_gene: TRBD2
v_gene: TRBV10-1
abundance: .

CDR3nt: TGTGCCAGTAGTAGGCATTACGCTGAAGCTTTCTTT
CDR3aa: CASSRHYAEAFF
j_gene: TRBJ1-1
d_gene: .
v_gene: TRBV19
abundance: .

CDR3nt: TGTGCCAGCTCACCAGGGCCCAACTATGGCTACACCTTC
CDR3aa: CASSPGPNYGYTF
j_gene: TRBJ1-2
d_gene: .
v_gene: TRBV18
abundance: .

CDR3nt: TGTGCTCGGAGTCAACGCGGGGAGACCCAGTACTTC
CDR3aa: CARSQRGETQYF
j_gene: TRBJ2-5
d_gene: .
v_gene: TRBV30
abundance: few

CDR3nt: TGTGCCAGCAGCTCTAAATACAGGGTTCGCACTGAAGCTTTCTTT
CDR3aa: CASSSKYRVRTEAFF
j_gene: TRBJ1-1
d_gene: .
v_gene: TRBV5-8
abundance: few

CDR3nt: TGTGCCAGCAGGTCCGGGACACGTACTAACTATGGCTACACCTTC
CDR3aa: CASRSGTRTNYGYTF
j_gene: TRBJ1-2
d_gene: .
v_gene: TRBV6-5
abundance: .

CDR3nt: TGTGCCAGTAGGGCAGGGGGCAGGCCCAGCAATCAGCCCCAGCATTTT
CDR3aa: CASRAGGRPSNQPQHF
j_gene: TRBJ1-5
d_gene: TRBD1
v_gene: TRBV19
abundance: .

CDR3nt: TGCGCCAGTCGGACAGGGATAAATACCGGGGAGCTGTTTTTT
CDR3aa: CASRTGINTGELFF
j_gene: TRBJ2-2
d_gene: TRBD1
v_gene: TRBV5-1
abundance: once

CDR3nt: TGTGCCACCAGCGGCCGGGACAGGGACTACGAGCAGTACTTC
CDR3aa: CATSGRDRDYEQYF
j_gene: TRBJ2-7
d_gene: TRBD1
v_gene: TRBV15
abundance: .

CDR3nt: TGTGCCAGCAGCTCACTAGTTTTCGGGGAGCTGTTTTTT
CDR3aa: CASSSLVFGELFF
j_gene: TRBJ2-2
d_gene: .
v_gene: TRBV5-4
abundance: .

CDR3nt: TGTGCCAGCAGCTTAGATTGGGAGGATAGGTATGGCTACACCTTC
CDR3aa: CASSLDWEDRYGYTF
j_gene: TRBJ1-2
d_gene: .
v_gene: TRBV11-2
abundance: .

CDR3nt: TGTGCCAGCAACCCAGGGACAGGTGGGTCCTACGAGCAGTACTTC
CDR3aa: CASNPGTGGSYEQYF
j_gene: TRBJ2-7
d_gene: TRBD1
v_gene: TRBV28
abundance: .

CDR3nt: TGCAGCGTTGATAAGGAATTTAATGGGAGTAGGTTTTTT
CDR3aa: CSVDKEFNGSRFF
j_gene: TRBJ1-4
d_gene: .
v_gene: TRBV29-1
abundance: .

CDR3nt: TGTGCCAGCAGTCCACAGGGTGACATTCAGTACTTC
CDR3aa: CASSPQGDIQYF
j_gene: TRBJ2-4
d_gene: .
v_gene: TRBV27
abundance: .

CDR3nt: TGTGCCAGCTTTAGCGGGGGCTTCAGCAATCAGCCCCAGCATTTT
CDR3aa: CASFSGGFSNQPQHF
j_gene: TRBJ1-5
d_gene: .
v_gene: TRBV28
abundance: .

CDR3nt: TGTGCCAGCAGGGAAGTTAGCGAGCAGTACTTC
CDR3aa: CASREVSEQYF
j_gene: TRBJ2-7
d_gene: .
v_gene: TRBV6-1
abundance: .

CDR3nt: TGTGCCAGCAGCCAGGTAGCGGGGGTCAGAAAAGTGCAGTACTTC
CDR3aa: CASSQVAGVRKVQYF
j_gene: TRBJ2-7
d_gene: TRBD2
v_gene: TRBV3-1/TRBV3-2
abundance: once

CDR3nt: TGTGCCAGCAGTAGGGACAGGGGGCGAGAGACCCAGTACTTC
CDR3aa: CASSRDRGRETQYF
j_gene: TRBJ2-5
d_gene: TRBD1
v_gene: TRBV6-5
abundance: .

CDR3nt: TGTGCCAGCAGTGAAGGGACAGGCCCCAATCAGCCCCAGCATTTT
CDR3aa: CASSEGTGPNQPQHF
j_gene: TRBJ1-5
d_gene: TRBD1
v_gene: TRBV6-1
abundance: .

CDR3nt: TGTGCCAGCAGTTTAGCCTTAGCCGGCGAGCAGTTCTTC
CDR3aa: CASSLALAGEQFF
j_gene: TRBJ2-1
d_gene: .
v_gene: TRBV12-3/TRBV12-4
abundance: .

CDR3nt: TGTGCCAGCAGCTTGGGGGGGGTCGTGAATTTT
CDR3aa: CASSLGGVVNF
j_gene: TRBJ1-3
d_gene: .
v_gene: TRBV12-1
abundance: .

CDR3nt: TGTGCCAGCAGCTCTGTACTGAATGGGAACACTGAAGCTTTCTTT
CDR3aa: CASSSVLNGNTEAFF
j_gene: TRBJ1-1
d_gene: .
v_gene: TRBV11-1
abundance: .

CDR3nt: TGCGCCAGCAGCCGAGAAGTCTCTGGAAACACCATATATTTT
CDR3aa: CASSREVSGNTIYF
j_gene: TRBJ1-3
d_gene: .
v_gene: TRBV5-1
abundance: .

CDR3nt: TGTGCCAGTAGACTAGCGGGAGGAAACCCCTACGAGCAGTACTTC
CDR3aa: CASRLAGGNPYEQYF
j_gene: TRBJ2-7
d_gene: TRBD2
v_gene: TRBV19
abundance: .

CDR3nt: TGTGCCAGCAGTGATGGCGGCTTTCAGCCCCAGCATTTT
CDR3aa: CASSDGGFQPQHF
j_gene: TRBJ1-5
d_gene: .
v_gene: TRBV6-1
abundance: .

CDR3nt: TGCGCCACCAGGCGTAGTATATCTAGCGGAGAACCCTCCTCCTACGAGCAGTACTTC
CDR3aa: CATRRSISSGEPSSYEQYF
j_gene: TRBJ2-7
d_gene: TRBD2
v_gene: TRBV5-1
abundance: few